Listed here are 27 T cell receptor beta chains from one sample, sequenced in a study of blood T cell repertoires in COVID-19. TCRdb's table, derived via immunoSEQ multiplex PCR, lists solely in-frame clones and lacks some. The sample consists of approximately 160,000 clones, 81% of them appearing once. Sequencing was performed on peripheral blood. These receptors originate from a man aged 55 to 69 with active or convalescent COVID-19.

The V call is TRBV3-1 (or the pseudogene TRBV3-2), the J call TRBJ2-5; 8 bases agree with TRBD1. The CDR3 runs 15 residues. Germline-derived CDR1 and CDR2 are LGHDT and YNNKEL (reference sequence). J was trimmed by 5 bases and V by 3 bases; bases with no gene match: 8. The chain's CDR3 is CASSQTGVEWETQYF. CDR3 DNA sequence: TGTGCCAGCAGCCAGACAGGGGTGGAGTGGGAGACCCAGTACTTC.

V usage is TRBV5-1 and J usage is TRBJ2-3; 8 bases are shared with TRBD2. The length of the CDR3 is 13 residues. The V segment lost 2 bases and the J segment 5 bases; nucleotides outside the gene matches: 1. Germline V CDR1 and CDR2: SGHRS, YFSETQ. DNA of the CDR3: TGCGCCAGCAGCTTCGCGGGAGGAGATACGCAGTATTTT. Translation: CASSFAGGDTQYF.

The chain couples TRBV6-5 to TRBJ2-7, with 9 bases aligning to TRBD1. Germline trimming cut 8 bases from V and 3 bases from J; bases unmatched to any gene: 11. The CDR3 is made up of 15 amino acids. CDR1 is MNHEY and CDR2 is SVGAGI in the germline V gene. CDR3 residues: CASGGAGTGYYEQYF. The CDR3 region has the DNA TGTGCCAGCGGAGGGGCCGGGACAGGGTACTACGAGCAGTACTTC.

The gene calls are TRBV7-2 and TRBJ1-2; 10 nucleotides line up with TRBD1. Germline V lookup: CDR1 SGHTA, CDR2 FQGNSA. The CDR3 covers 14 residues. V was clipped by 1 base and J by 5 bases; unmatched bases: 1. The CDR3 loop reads CASSLGTGGYGYTF. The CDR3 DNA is TGTGCCAGCAGCTTAGGGACAGGGGGGTATGGCTACACCTTC.

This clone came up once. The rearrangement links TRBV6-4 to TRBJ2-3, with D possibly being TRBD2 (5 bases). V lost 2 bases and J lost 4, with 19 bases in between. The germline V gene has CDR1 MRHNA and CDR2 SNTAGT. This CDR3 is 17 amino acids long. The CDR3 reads CASSDVAGLSGSDTQYF. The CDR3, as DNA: TGTGCCAGCAGTGACGTGGCGGGCCTTTCGGGGTCAGATACGCAGTATTTT.

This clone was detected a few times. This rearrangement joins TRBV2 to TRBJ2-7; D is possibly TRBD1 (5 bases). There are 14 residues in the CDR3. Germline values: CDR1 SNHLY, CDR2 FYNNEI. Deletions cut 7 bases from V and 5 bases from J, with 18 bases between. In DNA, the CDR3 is TGTGCCAGCAACCCCCGCCCCAGGGTGGACGAGCAGTACTTC. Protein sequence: CASNPRPRVDEQYF.

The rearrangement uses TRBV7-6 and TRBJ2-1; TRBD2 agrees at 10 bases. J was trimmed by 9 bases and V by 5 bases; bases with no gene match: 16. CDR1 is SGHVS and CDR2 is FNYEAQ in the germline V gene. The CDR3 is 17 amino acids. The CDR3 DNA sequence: TGTGCCAGCAGCCGGGGCACTAGCGGGATTTTGAGGAGTGAGCAGTTCTTC. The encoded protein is CASSRGTSGILRSEQFF.

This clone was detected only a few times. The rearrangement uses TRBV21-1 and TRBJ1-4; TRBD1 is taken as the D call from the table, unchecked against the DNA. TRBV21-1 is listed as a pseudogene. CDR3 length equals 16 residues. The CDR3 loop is CASSKSEGTVNEKLFF. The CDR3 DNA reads TGTGCCAGCAGCAAAAGCGAGGGGACAGTCAATGAAAAACTGTTTTTT.

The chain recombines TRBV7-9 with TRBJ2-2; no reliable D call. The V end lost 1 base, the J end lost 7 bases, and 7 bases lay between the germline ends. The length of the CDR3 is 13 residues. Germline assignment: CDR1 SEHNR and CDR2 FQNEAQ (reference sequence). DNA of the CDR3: TGTGCCAGCAGCTTAGGAGTAGTCGGGGAGCTGTTTTTT. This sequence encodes CASSLGVVGELFF. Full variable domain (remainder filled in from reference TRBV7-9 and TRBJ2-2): DTGVSQNPRHKITKRGQNVTFRCDPISEHNRLYWYRQTLGQGPEFLTYFQNEAQLEKSRLLSDRFSAERPKGSFSTLEIQRTEQGDSAMYLCASSLGVVGELFFGEGSRLTVL.

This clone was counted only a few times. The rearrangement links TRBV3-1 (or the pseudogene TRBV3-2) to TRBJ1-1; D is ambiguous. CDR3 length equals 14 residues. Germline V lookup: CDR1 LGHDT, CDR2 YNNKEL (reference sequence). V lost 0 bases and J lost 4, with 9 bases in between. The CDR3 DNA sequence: TGTGCCAGCAGCCAAGATCCAGGCCCCACTGAAGCTTTCTTT. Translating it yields CASSQDPGPTEAFF.

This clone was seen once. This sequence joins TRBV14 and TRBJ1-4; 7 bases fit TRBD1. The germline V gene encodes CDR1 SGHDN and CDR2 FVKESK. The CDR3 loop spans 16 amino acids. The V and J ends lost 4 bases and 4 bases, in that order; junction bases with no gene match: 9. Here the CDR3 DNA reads TGTGCCAGCAGCCCGTGGGACAGCAAGGTTAATGAAAAACTGTTTTTT. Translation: CASSPWDSKVNEKLFF.

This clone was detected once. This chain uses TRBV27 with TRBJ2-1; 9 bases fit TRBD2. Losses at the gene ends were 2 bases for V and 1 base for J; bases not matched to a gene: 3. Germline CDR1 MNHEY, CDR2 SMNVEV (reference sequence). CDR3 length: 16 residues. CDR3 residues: CASSLAAGGSYNEQFF. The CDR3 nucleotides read TGTGCCAGCAGTTTAGCCGCGGGAGGGTCCTACAATGAGCAGTTCTTC.

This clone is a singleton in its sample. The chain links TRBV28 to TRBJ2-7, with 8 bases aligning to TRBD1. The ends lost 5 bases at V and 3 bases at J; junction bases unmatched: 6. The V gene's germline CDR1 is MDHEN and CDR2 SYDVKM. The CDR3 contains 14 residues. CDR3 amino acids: CASSPTGARYEQYF. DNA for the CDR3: TGTGCCAGCAGTCCGACAGGGGCCCGCTACGAGCAGTACTTC.

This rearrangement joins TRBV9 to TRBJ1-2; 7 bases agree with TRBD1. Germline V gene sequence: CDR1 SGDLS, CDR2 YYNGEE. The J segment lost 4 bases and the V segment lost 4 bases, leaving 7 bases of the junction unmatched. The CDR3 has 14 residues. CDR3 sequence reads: CASSPSEGAYGYTF. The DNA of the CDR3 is TGTGCCAGCAGCCCCTCCGAGGGGGCCTATGGCTACACCTTC.

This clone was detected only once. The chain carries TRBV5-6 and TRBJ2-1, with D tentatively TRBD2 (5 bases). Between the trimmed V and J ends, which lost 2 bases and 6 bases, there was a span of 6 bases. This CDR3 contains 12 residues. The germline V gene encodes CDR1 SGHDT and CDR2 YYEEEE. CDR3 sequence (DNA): TGTGCCAGCAGCTTAAGCGGCAATGAGCAGTTCTTC. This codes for CASSLSGNEQFF.

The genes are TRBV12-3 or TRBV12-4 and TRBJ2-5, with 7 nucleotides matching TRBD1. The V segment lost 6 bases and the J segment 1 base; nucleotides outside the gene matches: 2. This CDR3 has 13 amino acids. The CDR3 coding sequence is TGTGCCAGCAGGGGGACAGTCCAAGAGACCCAGTACTTC. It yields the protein CASRGTVQETQYF.

DNA for the CDR3: TGTGCCAGCTCACCACAACAGGGGGCCTACGAGCAGTACTTC. Protein sequence: CASSPQQGAYEQYF. The rearrangement links TRBV18 to TRBJ2-7, with TRBD1 matching over 8 bases. The CDR3 runs to 14 residues. Germline V gene sequence: CDR1 KGHSH, CDR2 LQKENI. V lost 1 base to trimming and J lost 2 bases; unmatched junction nucleotides: 1.

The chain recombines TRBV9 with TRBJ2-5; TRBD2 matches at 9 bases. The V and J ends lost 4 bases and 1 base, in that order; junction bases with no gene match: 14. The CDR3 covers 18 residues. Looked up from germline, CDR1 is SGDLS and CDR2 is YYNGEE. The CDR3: CASSPRLERGAVQETQYF. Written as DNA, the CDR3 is TGTGCCAGCAGCCCCCGACTGGAGCGGGGGGCCGTCCAAGAGACCCAGTACTTC. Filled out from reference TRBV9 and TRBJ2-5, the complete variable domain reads DSGVTQTPKHLITATGQRVTLRCSPRSGDLSVYWYQQSLDQGLQFLIQYYNGEERAKGNILERFSAQQFPDLHSELNLSSLELGDSALYFCASSPRLERGAVQETQYFGPGTRLLVL.

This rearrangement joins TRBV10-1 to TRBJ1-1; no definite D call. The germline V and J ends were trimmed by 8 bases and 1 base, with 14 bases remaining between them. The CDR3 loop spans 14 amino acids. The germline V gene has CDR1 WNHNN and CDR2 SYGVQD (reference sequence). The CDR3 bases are TGCGCCAGCTCCCGCGGCAGTGCGAACACTGAAGCTTTCTTT. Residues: CASSRGSANTEAFF.

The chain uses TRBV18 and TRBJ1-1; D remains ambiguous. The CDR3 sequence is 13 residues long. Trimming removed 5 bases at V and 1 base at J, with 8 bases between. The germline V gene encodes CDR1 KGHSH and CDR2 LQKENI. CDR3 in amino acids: CASSGEQNTEAFF. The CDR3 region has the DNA TGTGCCAGCTCAGGGGAGCAGAACACTGAAGCTTTCTTT.

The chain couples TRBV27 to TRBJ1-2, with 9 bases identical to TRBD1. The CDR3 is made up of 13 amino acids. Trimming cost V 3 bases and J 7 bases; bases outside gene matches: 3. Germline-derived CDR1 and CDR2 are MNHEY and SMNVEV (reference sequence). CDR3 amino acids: CASSLGQGGGYTF. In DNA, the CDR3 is TGTGCCAGCAGTTTGGGACAGGGTGGTGGCTACACCTTC.

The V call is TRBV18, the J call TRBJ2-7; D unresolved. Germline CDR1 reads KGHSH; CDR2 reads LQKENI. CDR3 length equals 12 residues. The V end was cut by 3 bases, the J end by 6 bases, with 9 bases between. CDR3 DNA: TGTGCCAGCTCACCGTCTAGGTCCGAGCAGTACTTC. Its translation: CASSPSRSEQYF.

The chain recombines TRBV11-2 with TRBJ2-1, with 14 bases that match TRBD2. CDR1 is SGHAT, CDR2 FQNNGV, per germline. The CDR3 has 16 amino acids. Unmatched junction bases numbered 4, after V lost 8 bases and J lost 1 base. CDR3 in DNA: TGTGCCAGCGGACTAGCGGGAGGCCATTCCTACAATGAGCAGTTCTTC. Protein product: CASGLAGGHSYNEQFF.

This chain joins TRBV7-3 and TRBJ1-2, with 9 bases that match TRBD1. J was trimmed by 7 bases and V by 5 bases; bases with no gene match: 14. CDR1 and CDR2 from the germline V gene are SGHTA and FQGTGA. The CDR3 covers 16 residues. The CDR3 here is CASSLSGQGFSSGYTF. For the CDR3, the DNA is TGTGCCAGCAGCCTTTCGGGACAGGGTTTCAGCTCTGGCTACACCTTC.

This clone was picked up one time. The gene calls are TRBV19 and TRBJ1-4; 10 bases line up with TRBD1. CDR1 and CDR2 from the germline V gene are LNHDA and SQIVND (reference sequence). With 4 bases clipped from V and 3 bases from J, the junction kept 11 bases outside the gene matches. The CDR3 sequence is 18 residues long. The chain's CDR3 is CASSTGTGQGMSNEKLFF. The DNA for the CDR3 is TGTGCCAGTAGTACAGGGACGGGACAGGGGATGTCTAATGAAAAACTGTTTTTT.

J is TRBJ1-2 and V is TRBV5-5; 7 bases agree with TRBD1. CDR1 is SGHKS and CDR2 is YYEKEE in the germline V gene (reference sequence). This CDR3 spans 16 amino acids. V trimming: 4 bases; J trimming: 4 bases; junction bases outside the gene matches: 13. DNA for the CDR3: TGTGCCAGCAGCCCGCCCGGGACAGCAAGCGGCTATGGCTACACCTTC. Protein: CASSPPGTASGYGYTF.

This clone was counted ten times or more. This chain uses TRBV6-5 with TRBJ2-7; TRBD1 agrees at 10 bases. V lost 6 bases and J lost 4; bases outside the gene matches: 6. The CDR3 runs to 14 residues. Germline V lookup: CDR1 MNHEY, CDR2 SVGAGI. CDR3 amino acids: CASRPDRGLYEQYF. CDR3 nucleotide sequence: TGTGCCAGCAGGCCCGACAGGGGGCTGTACGAGCAGTACTTC.